These 22 T cell receptor beta chains were all obtained from the same sample, sequenced in a study of cytomegalovirus exposure and HLA in healthy donors. The PCR employed 60 Vbeta primers together with 13 Jbeta primers. TCRdb's copy holds only in-frame clones and misses some; the assay was immunoSEQ multiplex PCR. The table shows approximately 190,000 clones, with roughly 87% occurring only once. The sample taken for sequencing was PBMCs. The source is a boy younger than 10 in good health and CMV-seronegative.

The J gene is TRBJ1-1, the V gene TRBV27, with 8 bases aligning to TRBD1. The CDR3 runs 14 residues. The V and J ends lost 5 bases and 6 bases, in that order; junction bases with no gene match: 8. Germline V gene data show CDR1 as MNHEY and CDR2 as SMNVEV (reference sequence). The CDR3 bases are TGTGCCAGCAGTATCCACGACAGGGGAGCTGAAGCTTTCTTT. It yields the protein CASSIHDRGAEAFF.

The chain is built from TRBV6-5 and TRBJ2-1; 12 nucleotides line up with TRBD2. From germline, CDR1 is MNHEY and CDR2 SVGAGI. There are 14 residues in the CDR3. After removal of 8 bases from V and 7 bases from J, the junction contained 6 bases not matched to a gene. Here the CDR3 DNA reads TGTGCCAGCTCTAGCGGGAGGGCCTTTAATGAGCAGTTCTTC. Translating gives CASSSGRAFNEQFF.

The rearrangement uses TRBV9 and TRBJ2-5; D call uncertain. CDR1 and CDR2 from the germline V gene are SGDLS and YYNGEE. Trimming took off 3 bases at V and 2 bases at J, with 2 bases between the two ends. The CDR3 has 11 residues. DNA for the CDR3: TGTGCCAGCAGCGCTCAAGAGACCCAGTACTTC. This gives the protein CASSAQETQYF.

The V call is TRBV7-9, the J call TRBJ2-1, with TRBD2 identical over 9 bases. CDR1 and CDR2 from the germline V gene are SEHNR and FQNEAQ (reference sequence). Trimming took 1 base from V and 9 from J; bases not matched to a gene: 10. The CDR3 extends over 16 amino acids. The CDR3 sequence is CASSLEAGGPNIEQFF. The CDR3 DNA sequence: TGTGCCAGCAGCTTAGAGGCGGGGGGGCCTAATATTGAGCAGTTCTTC.

The V and J genes are TRBV29-1 and TRBJ2-3; tentative D call: TRBD1 (6 bases). CDR3 length: 14 residues. Germline lookup yields CDR1 SQVTM and CDR2 ANQGSEA. The CDR3 protein is CTIRGTSSTDTQYF. Written as DNA, the CDR3 is TGCACCATAAGGGGGACGTCTAGCACAGATACGCAGTATTTT.

The chain combines TRBV6-1 with TRBJ1-1; D is unresolved. CDR1 and CDR2 from the germline V gene are MNHNS and SASEGT. The CDR3 has 11 residues. The V end was cut by 2 bases, the J end by 7 bases, with 5 bases between. The CDR3 is CASSEYGEAFF. The CDR3 coding sequence is TGTGCCAGCAGTGAATACGGTGAAGCTTTCTTT.

V usage is TRBV27 and J usage is TRBJ2-1; 9 nucleotides agree with TRBD2. The CDR3 has 17 residues. Germline V gene lookup returns CDR1 MNHEY and CDR2 SMNVEV (reference sequence). J lost 0 bases, V lost 3 bases, and 6 bases had no gene match. The CDR3 DNA reads as TGTGCCAGCAGTTTCTTAACTAGCGGGCGCTCCTACAATGAGCAGTTCTTC. Residues: CASSFLTSGRSYNEQFF.

The CDR3 here is CASSYRDSPTDTQYF. DNA for the CDR3: TGTGCCAGCAGTTACCGGGACAGTCCCACAGATACGCAGTATTTT. V gene TRBV6-5 combines with J gene TRBJ2-3; 7 bases line up with TRBD1. CDR1 and CDR2 from the germline V gene are MNHEY and SVGAGI. Trimming took 2 bases from V and 2 from J; bases not matched to a gene: 4. This CDR3 region has 15 residues.

This rearrangement joins TRBV11-3 to TRBJ2-3; no firm D call. Germline lookup yields CDR1 SGHNT and CDR2 YENEEA. Between the trimmed V and J ends, which lost 3 bases and 0 bases, there was a span of 4 bases. The CDR3 is 13 residues long. The CDR3 protein is CASSFLSTDTQYF. The CDR3 bases are TGTGCCAGCAGCTTCCTGAGCACAGATACGCAGTATTTT.

The chain employs TRBV6-1 and TRBJ1-5; 9 positions match TRBD1. The V gene end was trimmed by 4 bases and the J gene end by 1 base; junction bases not matched to a gene: 14. There are 19 residues in the CDR3. Germline CDR1 MNHNS, CDR2 SASEGT. The DNA for the CDR3 is TGTGCCAGCAGTGGAGGTTGGGAGACAGGGGGTTCAAGCAATCAGCCCCAGCATTTT. Protein product: CASSGGWETGGSSNQPQHF.

The V and J genes are TRBV27 and TRBJ2-7, with 9 bases aligning to TRBD2. The CDR3 consists of 16 residues. Germline lookup yields CDR1 MNHEY and CDR2 SMNVEV (reference sequence). The ends lost 3 bases at V and 6 bases at J; junction bases unmatched: 12. In DNA, the CDR3 is TGTGCCAGCAGTTTCACCCGGGTAGCGGGAGTGCTCGAGCAGTACTTC. It translates to CASSFTRVAGVLEQYF.

The rearrangement uses TRBV7-2 and TRBJ2-7; 7 bases agree with TRBD2. Germline lookup yields CDR1 SGHTA and CDR2 FQGNSA. This CDR3 spans 14 amino acids. The V and J ends lost 5 bases and 1 base, in that order; junction bases with no gene match: 5. The DNA for the CDR3 is TGTGCCAGCAGCCATCCCGGGGGGTCCTACGAGCAGTACTTC. Translating gives CASSHPGGSYEQYF.

This chain links TRBV7-9 with TRBJ1-1; D call uncertain. Trimming removed 5 bases at V and 1 base at J, with 11 bases between. The CDR3 covers 14 residues. Looked up from germline, CDR1 is SEHNR and CDR2 is FQNEAQ (reference sequence). The CDR3 DNA is TGTGCCAGCAGCCCCCAGGCGGGGAACACTGAAGCTTTCTTT. Protein sequence: CASSPQAGNTEAFF.

This rearrangement joins TRBV6-5 to TRBJ1-2, with a possible D match to TRBD1 (5 bases). This CDR3 contains 14 residues. Germline CDR1 reads MNHEY; CDR2 reads SVGAGI. Trimming left V 0 bases short and J 4 bases short, with 9 bases between. This chain's CDR3 is CASSYSGASYGYTF. For the CDR3, the DNA is TGTGCCAGCAGTTACTCAGGGGCGAGCTATGGCTACACCTTC.

The rearrangement joins TRBV6-5 to TRBJ2-3; weak D call: TRBD2 (6 bases). Trimming pared 11 bases from V and 0 bases from J, leaving 15 bases between. Looked up from germline, CDR1 is MNHEY and CDR2 is SVGAGI. The CDR3 totals 14 residues. CDR3 region: CAAKEAGSTDTQYF. The CDR3 nucleotides are TGTGCCGCCAAGGAAGCGGGTAGCACAGATACGCAGTATTTT.

This clone was counted only a few times. The rearrangement links TRBV5-6 to TRBJ1-4; D not resolved. Per germline, CDR1 SGHDT and CDR2 YYEEEE. V lost 2 bases, J lost 10 bases, and 21 bases lay in between. The CDR3 loop spans 16 amino acids. Written as DNA, the CDR3 is TGTGCCAGCAGCTTCGGCCTTCGGGATTTAAGCGTAAAACTGTTTTTT. Translation: CASSFGLRDLSVKLFF.

The count of this clone is one. The CDR3, as DNA: TGTGCCAGCAGCAATCACGGACAGGGGAAGTCTAACTATGGCTACACCTTC. It codes for CASSNHGQGKSNYGYTF. The chain couples TRBV28 to TRBJ1-2, with 9 nucleotides matching TRBD1. Trimming removed 6 bases from V and 0 bases from J; junction bases left unmatched: 11. Germline V gene data show CDR1 as MDHEN and CDR2 as SYDVKM. The CDR3 covers 17 residues.

The V and J genes are TRBV21-1 and TRBJ2-7; the D call in the table, TRBD2, was not verified against the DNA. TRBV21-1 constitutes a pseudogene. The CDR3 has 15 residues. DNA for the CDR3: TGTGCCAGCAGCGGACGACTAGCCCCTTTTGTGAAGCAGTACTTC. It translates to CASSGRLAPFVKQYF.

The chain combines TRBV27 with TRBJ1-1; the match to TRBD1 covers 9 bases. Per germline, CDR1 MNHEY and CDR2 SMNVEV (reference sequence). V was pared by 8 bases and J by 4 bases, with 8 bases of the junction left unmatched. The CDR3 has 14 amino acids. The CDR3, as DNA: TGTGCCAGCTCTCCGGACAGGGGCAGCACTGAAGCTTTCTTT. Protein: CASSPDRGSTEAFF.

The chain links TRBV27 to TRBJ2-1; a possible D gene is TRBD2 (5 bases). This CDR3 has 14 amino acids. V was shortened by 8 bases and J by 2 bases, with 13 bases between the two germline ends. CDR1 and CDR2 (germline): MNHEY, SMNVEV (reference sequence). The CDR3 loop reads CASSDSVAYNEQFF. The CDR3 DNA reads TGTGCCAGCTCGGACTCTGTGGCCTACAATGAGCAGTTCTTC.

This chain connects TRBV23-1 to TRBJ2-3, with D uncertain. TRBV23-1 is noted as an ORF with a role that remains uncertain. The CDR3 totals 12 residues. V was clipped by 8 bases and J by 4 bases, with 10 bases between them. The CDR3 region has the DNA TGCGCCAGCCGGGTTATCCCAGATACGCAGTATTTT. The encoded protein is CASRVIPDTQYF.

This clone was detected only once. CDR3 nucleotides: TGTGCCAGCAGTACCGCGGGAGGTGAGCAGTTCTTC. Protein sequence: CASSTAGGEQFF. This chain connects TRBV28 to TRBJ2-1; 8 bases agree with TRBD2. This CDR3 is 12 amino acids long. Germline lookup yields CDR1 MDHEN and CDR2 SYDVKM. V dropped 5 bases and J dropped 9; count of bases not matched to a gene: 3.